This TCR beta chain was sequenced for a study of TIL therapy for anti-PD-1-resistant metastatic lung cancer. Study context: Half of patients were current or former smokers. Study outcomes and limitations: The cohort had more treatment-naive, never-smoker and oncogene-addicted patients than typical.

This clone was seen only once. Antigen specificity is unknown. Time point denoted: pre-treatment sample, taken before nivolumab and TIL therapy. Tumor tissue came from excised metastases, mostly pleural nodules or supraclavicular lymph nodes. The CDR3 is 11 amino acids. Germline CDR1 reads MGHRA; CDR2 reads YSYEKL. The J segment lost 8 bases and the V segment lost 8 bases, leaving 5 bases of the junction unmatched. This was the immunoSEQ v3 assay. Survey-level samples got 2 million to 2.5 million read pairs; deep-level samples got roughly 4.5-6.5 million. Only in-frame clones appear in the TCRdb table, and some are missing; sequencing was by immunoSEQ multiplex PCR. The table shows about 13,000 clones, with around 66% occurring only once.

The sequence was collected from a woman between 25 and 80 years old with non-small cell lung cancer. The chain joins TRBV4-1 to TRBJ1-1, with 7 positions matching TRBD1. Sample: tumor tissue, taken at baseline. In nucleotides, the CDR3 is TGCGCCAGCGGAACAGGGGCAGAAGCTTTCTTT. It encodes CASGTGAEAFF.